This T cell receptor (beta chain) was recovered during a study of CD8 T cells in Susac syndrome. At the level of the study: Of the sequenced Susac syndrome patients, 5 or 6 had active disease and eight were in remission.

Sequencing targeted TCR beta in T cells from blood (CD8+ and CD4+). The V gene lost 1 base and the J gene lost 3 bases, with 10 bases spanning the gap. This CDR3 has 14 residues. The germline gives CDR1 DFQATT, CDR2 SNEGSKA (reference sequence). RNA amounts of about 0.45 to 1 ug underwent reverse transcription with random hexamers. MiXCR, applied by TCRdb to the immunoSEQ multiplex PCR reads, yields one record per CDR3 protein. The repertoire consists of 75,000 to 95,000 distinct CDR3 sequences, with 90% to 97% occurring once and the leading ten covering 0.62%. This chain links TRBV20-1 with TRBJ2-4, with D maybe TRBD1 (6 bases). The sample was CD8+ T cells from PBMCs. This TCR derives from a human donor with Susac syndrome. CDR3 in amino acids: CSARGGRGKNIQYF. In DNA, the CDR3 is TGCAGTGCTAGAGGTGGCAGGGGCAAAAACATTCAGTACTTC.